This T cell receptor (beta chain) was found in a study of blood T cell repertoires in COVID-19. Study-wide background: PBMCs, B-cell-depleted T cells, or T cells provided the cDNA or gDNA that made up the material.

The CDR3 extends over 13 amino acids. V was pared by 2 bases and J by 7 bases, with 8 bases between. CDR1 is MNHEY and CDR2 is SMNVEV in the germline V gene (reference sequence). Only in-frame clones appear in the TCRdb table, and some are missing; sequencing was by immunoSEQ multiplex PCR. The table includes about 76,000 clones, around nine tenths detected once. This chain uses TRBV27 with TRBJ2-2, with D tentatively TRBD1 (5 bases). The clonotype originates from a man over 45 with acute or convalescent COVID-19. The sample comprised peripheral blood. CDR3 loop: CASSLQGIGELFF. In nucleotides, the CDR3 is TGTGCCAGCAGTTTACAGGGAATCGGGGAGCTGTTTTTT.